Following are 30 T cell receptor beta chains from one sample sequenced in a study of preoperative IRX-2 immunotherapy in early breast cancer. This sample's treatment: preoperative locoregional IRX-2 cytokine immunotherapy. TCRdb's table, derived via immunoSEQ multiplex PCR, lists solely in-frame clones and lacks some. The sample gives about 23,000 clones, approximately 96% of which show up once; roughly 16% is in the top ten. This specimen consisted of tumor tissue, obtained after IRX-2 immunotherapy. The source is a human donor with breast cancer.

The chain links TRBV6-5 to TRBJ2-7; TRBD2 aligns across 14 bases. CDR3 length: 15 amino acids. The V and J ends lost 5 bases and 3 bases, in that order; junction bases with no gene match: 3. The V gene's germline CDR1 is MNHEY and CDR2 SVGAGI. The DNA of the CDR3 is TGTGCCAGCAGTACCGGGACTAGCGGGGGCTACGAGCAGTACTTC. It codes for CASSTGTSGGYEQYF.

The CDR3 here is CAWSVPTVVSYEQYF. As DNA, the CDR3 is TGTGCCTGGAGTGTACCGACAGTGGTTTCCTACGAGCAGTACTTC. This rearrangement joins TRBV30 to TRBJ2-7, with TRBD1 as a possible D gene (5 bases). Germline CDR1 reads GTSNPN; CDR2 reads SVGIG (reference sequence). The CDR3 consists of 15 residues. The V end was cut by 0 bases, the J end by 1 base, with 13 bases between.

CDR3 in amino acids: CASSLTDSSYEQYF. The CDR3 bases are TGTGCCAGCAGCTTGACTGACAGCTCCTACGAGCAGTACTTC. The chain couples TRBV5-4 to TRBJ2-7; maybe TRBD1 (5 bases). The CDR3 totals 14 residues. The V gene's germline CDR1 is SGHNT and CDR2 YYREEE (reference sequence). With 1 base removed from V and 0 bases from J, the gap between germline ends came to 8 bases.

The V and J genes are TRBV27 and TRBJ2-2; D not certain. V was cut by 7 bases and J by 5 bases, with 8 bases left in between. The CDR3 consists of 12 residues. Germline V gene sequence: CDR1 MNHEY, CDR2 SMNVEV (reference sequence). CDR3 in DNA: TGTGCCAGCAAACAAGCGACCGGGGAGCTGTTTTTT. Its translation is CASKQATGELFF.

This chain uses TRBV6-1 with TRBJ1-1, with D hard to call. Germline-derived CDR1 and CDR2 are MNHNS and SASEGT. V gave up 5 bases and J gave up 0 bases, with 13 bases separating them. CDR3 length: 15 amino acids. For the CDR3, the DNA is TGTGCCAGCAGTTGGACGGAAGACATGAACACTGAAGCTTTCTTT. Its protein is CASSWTEDMNTEAFF.

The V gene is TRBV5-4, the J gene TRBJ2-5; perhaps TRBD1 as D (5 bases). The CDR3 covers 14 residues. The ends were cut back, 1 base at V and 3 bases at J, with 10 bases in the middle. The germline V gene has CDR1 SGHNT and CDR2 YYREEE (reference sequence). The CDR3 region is CASSLQAGKETQYF. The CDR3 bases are TGTGCCAGCAGCTTGCAGGCAGGGAAAGAGACCCAGTACTTC.

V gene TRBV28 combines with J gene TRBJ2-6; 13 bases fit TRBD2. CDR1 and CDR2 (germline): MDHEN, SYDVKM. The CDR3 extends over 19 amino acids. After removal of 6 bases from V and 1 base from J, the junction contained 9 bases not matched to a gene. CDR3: CASSQILGLAGSGANVLTF. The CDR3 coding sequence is TGTGCCAGCAGCCAAATCTTGGGACTAGCGGGATCTGGGGCCAACGTCCTGACTTTC. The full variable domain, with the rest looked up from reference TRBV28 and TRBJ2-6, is DVKVTQSSRYLVKRTGEKVFLECVQDMDHENMFWYRQDPGLGLRLIYFSYDVKMKEKGDIPEGYSVSREKKERFSLILESASTNQTSMYLCASSQILGLAGSGANVLTFGAGSRLTVL.

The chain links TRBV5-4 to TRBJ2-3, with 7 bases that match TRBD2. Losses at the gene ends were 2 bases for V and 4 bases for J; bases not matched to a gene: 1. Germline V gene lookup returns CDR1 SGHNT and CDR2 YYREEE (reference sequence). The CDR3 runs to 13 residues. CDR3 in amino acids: CASSFRGADTQYF. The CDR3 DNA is TGTGCCAGCAGCTTCCGGGGGGCAGATACGCAGTATTTT. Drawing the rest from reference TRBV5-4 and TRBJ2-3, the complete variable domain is ETGVTQSPTHLIKTRGQQVTLRCSSQSGHNTVSWYQQALGQGPQFIFQYYREEENGRGNFPPRFSGLQFPNYSSELNVNALELDDSALYLCASSFRGADTQYFGPGTRLTVL.

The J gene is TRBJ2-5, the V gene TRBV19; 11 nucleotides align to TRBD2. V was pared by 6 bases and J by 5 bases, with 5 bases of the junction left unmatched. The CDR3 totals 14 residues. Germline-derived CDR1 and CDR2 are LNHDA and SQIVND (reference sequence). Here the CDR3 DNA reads TGTGCCAGTAGACCAACTAGCGGGGGCGAGACCCAGTACTTC. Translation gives CASRPTSGGETQYF.

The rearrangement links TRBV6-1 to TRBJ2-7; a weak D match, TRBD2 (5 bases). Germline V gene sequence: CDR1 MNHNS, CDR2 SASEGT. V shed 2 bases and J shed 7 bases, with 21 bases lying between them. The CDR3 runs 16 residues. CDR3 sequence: CASSERSSGSTEEQYF. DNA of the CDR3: TGTGCCAGCAGTGAAAGGTCGAGTGGGAGCACGGAAGAGCAGTACTTC.

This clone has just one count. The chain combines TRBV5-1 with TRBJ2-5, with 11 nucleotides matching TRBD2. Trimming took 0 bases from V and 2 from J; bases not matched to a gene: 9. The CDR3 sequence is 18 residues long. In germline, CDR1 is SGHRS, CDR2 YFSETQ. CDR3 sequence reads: CASSLDVAGGPLQETQYF. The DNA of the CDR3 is TGCGCCAGCAGCTTGGATGTAGCGGGAGGGCCCCTTCAAGAGACCCAGTACTTC.

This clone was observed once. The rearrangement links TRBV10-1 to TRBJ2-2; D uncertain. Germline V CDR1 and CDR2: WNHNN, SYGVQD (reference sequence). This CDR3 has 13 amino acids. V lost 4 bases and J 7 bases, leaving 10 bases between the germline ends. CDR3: CASSGTLLGELFF. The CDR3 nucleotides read TGCGCCAGCAGTGGGACGTTGCTCGGGGAGCTGTTTTTT.

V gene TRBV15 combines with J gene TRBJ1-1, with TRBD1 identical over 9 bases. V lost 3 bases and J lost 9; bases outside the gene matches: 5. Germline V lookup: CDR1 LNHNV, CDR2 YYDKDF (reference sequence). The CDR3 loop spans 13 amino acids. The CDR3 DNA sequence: TGTGCCACCAGCAGTCGGGGGACAGGGCAAGCTTTCTTT. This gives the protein CATSSRGTGQAFF.

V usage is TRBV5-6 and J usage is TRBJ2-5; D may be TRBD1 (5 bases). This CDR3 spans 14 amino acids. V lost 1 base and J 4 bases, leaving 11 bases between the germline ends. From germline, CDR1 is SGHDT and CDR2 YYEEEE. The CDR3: CASSLWGSSETQYF. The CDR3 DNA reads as TGTGCCAGCAGCTTGTGGGGCAGCTCAGAGACCCAGTACTTC.

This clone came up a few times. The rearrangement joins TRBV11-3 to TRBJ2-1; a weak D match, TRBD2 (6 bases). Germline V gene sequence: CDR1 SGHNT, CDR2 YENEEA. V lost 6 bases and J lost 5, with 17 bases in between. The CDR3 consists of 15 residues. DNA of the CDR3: TGTGCCAGCAGTGCTCAGTCTGGCGGGGACAATGAGCAGTTCTTC. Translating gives CASSAQSGGDNEQFF.

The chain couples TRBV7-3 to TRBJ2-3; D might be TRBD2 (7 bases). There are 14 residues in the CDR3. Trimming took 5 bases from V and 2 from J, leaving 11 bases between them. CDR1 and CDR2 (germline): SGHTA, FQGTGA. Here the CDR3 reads CASSAGGPTDTQYF. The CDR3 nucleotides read TGTGCCAGCAGCGCCGGGGGGCCCACAGATACGCAGTATTTT.

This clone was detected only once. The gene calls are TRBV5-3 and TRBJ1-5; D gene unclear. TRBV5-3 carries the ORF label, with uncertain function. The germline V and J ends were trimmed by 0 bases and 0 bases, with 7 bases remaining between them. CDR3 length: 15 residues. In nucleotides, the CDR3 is TGTGCCAGAAGCTTGGAGGAGCTTAGCAATCAGCCCCAGCATTTT. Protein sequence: CARSLEELSNQPQHF.

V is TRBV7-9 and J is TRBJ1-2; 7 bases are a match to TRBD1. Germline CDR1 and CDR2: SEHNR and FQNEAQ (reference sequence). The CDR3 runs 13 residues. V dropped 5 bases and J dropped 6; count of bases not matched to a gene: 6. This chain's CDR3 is CASSRDRADGYTF. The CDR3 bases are TGTGCCAGCAGCCGGGACAGAGCCGATGGCTACACCTTC.

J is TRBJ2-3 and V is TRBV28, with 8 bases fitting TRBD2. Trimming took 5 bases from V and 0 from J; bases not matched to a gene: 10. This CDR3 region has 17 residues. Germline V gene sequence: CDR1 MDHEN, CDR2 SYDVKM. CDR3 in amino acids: CASSPLAAGVSTDTQYF. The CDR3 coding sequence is TGTGCCAGCAGTCCACTAGCAGCGGGAGTAAGCACAGATACGCAGTATTTT.

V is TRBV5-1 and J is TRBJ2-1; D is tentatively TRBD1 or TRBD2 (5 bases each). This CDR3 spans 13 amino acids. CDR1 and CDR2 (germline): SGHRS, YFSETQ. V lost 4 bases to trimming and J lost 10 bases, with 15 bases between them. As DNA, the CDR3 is TGCGCCAGCAGCCTCGGGACCCTTATGGAGCAGTTCTTC. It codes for CASSLGTLMEQFF.

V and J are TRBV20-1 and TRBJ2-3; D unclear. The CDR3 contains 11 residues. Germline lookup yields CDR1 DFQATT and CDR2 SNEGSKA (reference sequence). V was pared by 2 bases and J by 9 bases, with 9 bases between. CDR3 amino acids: CSARTVLTQYF. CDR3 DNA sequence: TGCAGTGCTAGAACGGTCCTGACGCAGTATTTT.

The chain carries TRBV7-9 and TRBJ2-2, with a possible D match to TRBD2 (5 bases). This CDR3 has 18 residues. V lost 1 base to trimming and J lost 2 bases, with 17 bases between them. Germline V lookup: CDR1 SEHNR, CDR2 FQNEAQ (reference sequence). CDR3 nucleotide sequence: TGTGCCAGCAGCTTAGGCCTTACGGGGAAATTAAACACCGGGGAGCTGTTTTTT. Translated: CASSLGLTGKLNTGELFF. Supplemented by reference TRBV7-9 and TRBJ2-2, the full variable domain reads DTGVSQNPRHKITKRGQNVTFRCDPISEHNRLYWYRQTLGQGPEFLTYFQNEAQLEKSRLLSDRFSAERPKGSFSTLEIQRTEQGDSAMYLCASSLGLTGKLNTGELFFGEGSRLTVL.

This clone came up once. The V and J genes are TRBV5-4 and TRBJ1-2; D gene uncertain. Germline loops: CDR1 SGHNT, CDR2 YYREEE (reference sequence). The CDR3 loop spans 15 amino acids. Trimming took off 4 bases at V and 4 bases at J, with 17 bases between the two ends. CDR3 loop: CASSTIGGRRYGYTF. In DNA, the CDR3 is TGTGCCAGCAGCACCATAGGTGGGAGACGCTATGGCTACACCTTC.

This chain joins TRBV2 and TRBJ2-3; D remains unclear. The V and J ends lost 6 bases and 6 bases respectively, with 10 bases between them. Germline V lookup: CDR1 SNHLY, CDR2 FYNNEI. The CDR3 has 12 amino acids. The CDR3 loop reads CASRGRWDTQYF. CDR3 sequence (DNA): TGTGCCAGCAGGGGTAGGTGGGATACGCAGTATTTT.

This chain's CDR3 is CASSFTGAGGYTF. CDR3 coding DNA: TGTGCCAGCAGTTTCACAGGGGCGGGAGGCTACACCTTC. The V gene is TRBV27, the J gene TRBJ1-2; 7 bases agree with TRBD1. The CDR3 totals 13 residues. The germline CDR1 and CDR2 sequences are MNHEY and SMNVEV (reference sequence). The V gene end was trimmed by 3 bases and the J gene end by 8 bases; junction bases not matched to a gene: 6.

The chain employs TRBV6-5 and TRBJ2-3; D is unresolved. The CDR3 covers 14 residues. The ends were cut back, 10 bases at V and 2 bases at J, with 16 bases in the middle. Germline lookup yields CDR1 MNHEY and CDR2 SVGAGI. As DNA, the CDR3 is TGTGCCACCTATTTGGACGGCACCACAGATACGCAGTATTTT. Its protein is CATYLDGTTDTQYF.

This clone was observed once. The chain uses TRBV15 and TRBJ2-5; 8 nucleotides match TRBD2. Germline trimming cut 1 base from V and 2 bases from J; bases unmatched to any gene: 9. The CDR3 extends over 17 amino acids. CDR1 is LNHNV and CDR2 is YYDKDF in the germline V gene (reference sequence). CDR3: CATSRGSQRGKQETQYF. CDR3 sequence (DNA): TGTGCCACCAGCAGAGGGAGTCAGCGGGGGAAACAAGAGACCCAGTACTTC.

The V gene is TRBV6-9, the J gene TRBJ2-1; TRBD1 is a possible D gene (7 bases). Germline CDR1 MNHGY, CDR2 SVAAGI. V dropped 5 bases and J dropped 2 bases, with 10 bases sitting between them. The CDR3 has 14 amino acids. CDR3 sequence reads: CASSQGEAYNEQFF. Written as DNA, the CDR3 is TGTGCCAGCAGTCAGGGGGAGGCCTACAATGAGCAGTTCTTC.

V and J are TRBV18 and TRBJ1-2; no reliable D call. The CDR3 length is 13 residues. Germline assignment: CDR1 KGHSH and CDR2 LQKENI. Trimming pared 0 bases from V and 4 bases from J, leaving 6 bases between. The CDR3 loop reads CASSPPVVYGYTF. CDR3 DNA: TGTGCCAGCTCACCACCGGTTGTCTATGGCTACACCTTC.

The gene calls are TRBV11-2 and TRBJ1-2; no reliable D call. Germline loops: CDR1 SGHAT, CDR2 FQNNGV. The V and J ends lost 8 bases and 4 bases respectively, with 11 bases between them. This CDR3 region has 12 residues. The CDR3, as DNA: TGTGCCAGCTTGATGCCGCGCTATGGCTACACCTTC. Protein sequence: CASLMPRYGYTF.